These 13 T cell receptor beta chains came from one sample sequenced in a study of early T cells in non-severe SARS-CoV-2 infection. TCRdb itself ran the 5' RACE reads through MiXCR, one entry per CDR3 protein. The table lists 55,000 to 75,000 distinct CDR3 sequences, over 8% of them singletons. Specimen: whole blood, collected at baseline. Every receptor here comes from an adult who was a healthcare worker with PCR-confirmed SARS-CoV-2 infection or an uninfected control (not recorded which).

This clonotype was seen a handful of times. The chain uses TRBV18 and TRBJ2-1; D unclear. Between the trimmed V and J ends, which lost 1 base and 9 bases, there was a span of 7 bases. CDR1 is KGHSH and CDR2 is LQKENI in the germline V gene. This CDR3 is 12 amino acids long. CDR3 sequence reads: CASSPRVPEQFF. CDR3 in DNA: TGTGCCAGCTCACCACGAGTTCCTGAGCAGTTCTTC.

This clonotype was observed many times. This sequence joins TRBV4-2 and TRBJ1-6; weak D call: TRBD1 (6 bases). The CDR3 extends over 15 amino acids. The V and J ends lost 8 bases and 8 bases respectively, with 19 bases between them. Germline-derived CDR1 and CDR2 are LGHNA and YNFKEQ. CDR3 amino acids: CASQFKQGLHSPLHF. The CDR3, as DNA: TGTGCCAGCCAGTTTAAACAGGGCCTGCATTCACCCCTCCACTTT.

This clonotype showed up just a few times. This rearrangement joins TRBV6-2 or TRBV6-3 to TRBJ1-1; D is perhaps TRBD1 (5 bases). Germline V gene lookup returns CDR1 MNHEY and CDR2 SVGEGT. Trimming removed 6 bases from V and 4 bases from J, with 15 bases in between. The CDR3 runs 14 residues. This CDR3 is CASRGELALTEAFF. The CDR3 region has the DNA TGTGCCAGCAGGGGGGAACTGGCACTCACTGAAGCTTTCTTT.

This sequence joins TRBV27 and TRBJ1-2; TRBD1 matches at 7 bases. This CDR3 contains 15 residues. Germline V CDR1 and CDR2: MNHEY, SMNVEV (reference sequence). J was trimmed by 0 bases and V by 5 bases; bases with no gene match: 6. CDR3 coding DNA: TGTGCCAGCAGTCGGACCGGGACAGCTAACTATGGCTACACCTTC. Protein sequence: CASSRTGTANYGYTF.

This clonotype was seen at least ten times. The V call is TRBV27, the J call TRBJ1-1, with no clear D. Germline V gene data show CDR1 as MNHEY and CDR2 as SMNVEV (reference sequence). Trimming shortened V by 6 bases and J by 5 bases, and 16 bases separated the two germline ends. The CDR3 sequence is 14 residues long. Written as DNA, the CDR3 is TGTGCCAGCAGCCCCCACGGGGAGAGAACTGAAGCTTTCTTT. It specifies CASSPHGERTEAFF.

The chain joins TRBV29-1 to TRBJ2-7; no definite D call. V gave up 4 bases and J gave up 3 bases, with 10 bases separating them. This CDR3 has 12 residues. The germline V gene encodes CDR1 SQVTM and CDR2 ANQGSEA. The CDR3 DNA follows: TGCAGCGTTGCCAGGCAGGACTACGAGCAGTACTTC. It yields the protein CSVARQDYEQYF.

This clonotype was seen a handful of times. V gene TRBV28 combines with J gene TRBJ2-1; TRBD2 aligns across 9 bases. V shed 7 bases, J shed 7 bases, and the junction held 11 bases outside the gene matches. The CDR3 consists of 15 residues. From germline, CDR1 is MDHEN and CDR2 SYDVKM. This CDR3 is CASTLVAGATNEQFF. The CDR3 DNA follows: TGTGCCAGCACCCTGGTAGCGGGAGCCACGAATGAGCAGTTCTTC.

This clonotype was found many times. This chain links TRBV5-1 with TRBJ2-3; 12 bases align to TRBD2. Unmatched junction bases numbered 3, after V lost 1 base and J lost 0 bases. Looked up from germline, CDR1 is SGHRS and CDR2 is YFSETQ. The CDR3 sequence is 17 residues long. The CDR3 coding sequence is TGCGCCAGCAGCTTGTTAGGGACTAGCGGGAGCACAGATACGCAGTATTTT. This codes for CASSLLGTSGSTDTQYF.

This clonotype has just a few counts. A clone one base away is much larger, so this may be a read error. V usage is TRBV20-1 and J usage is TRBJ2-2; D is undetermined. Germline CDR1 is DFQATT and CDR2 is SNEGSKA (reference sequence). Trimming shortened V by 6 bases and J by 1 base, and 15 bases separated the two germline ends. This CDR3 has 15 amino acids. The CDR3 loop is CSAPAQRGNTGELFF. The CDR3 DNA is TGCAGTGCCCCTGCCCAGAGAGGGAACACCGGGGAGCTGTTTTTT.

This clonotype was seen a handful of times. The genes are TRBV7-2 and TRBJ2-1; D may be TRBD1 (6 bases). The CDR3 extends over 15 amino acids. V gave up 2 bases and J gave up 4 bases, with 12 bases separating them. The germline gives CDR1 SGHTA, CDR2 FQGNSA. CDR3 sequence (DNA): TGTGCCAGCAGCTTATCCGGTCAGGGGTACAATGAGCAGTTCTTC. It yields the protein CASSLSGQGYNEQFF.

This clonotype was seen many times. The chain carries TRBV11-2 and TRBJ2-1, with TRBD2 as a possible D gene (5 bases). The V gene lost 1 base and the J gene lost 8 bases, with 9 bases spanning the gap. This CDR3 spans 13 amino acids. CDR1 and CDR2 (germline): SGHAT, FQNNGV. CDR3 sequence: CASSLAGKYEQFF. The CDR3 DNA reads TGTGCCAGCAGCTTAGCGGGGAAGTATGAGCAGTTCTTC.

Many counts were recorded for this clonotype. The chain uses TRBV6-6 and TRBJ2-1, with 13 bases aligning to TRBD2. Per germline, CDR1 MNHNY and CDR2 SVGAGI (reference sequence). V was pared by 7 bases and J by 7 bases, with 7 bases of the junction left unmatched. CDR3 length: 15 residues. CDR3 residues: CASTGETSGRNEQFF. As DNA, the CDR3 is TGTGCCAGCACGGGGGAGACTAGCGGGAGGAATGAGCAGTTCTTC.

This clonotype was recorded at least ten times. The rearrangement uses TRBV6-2 or TRBV6-3 and TRBJ1-1; 8 positions agree with TRBD1. Trimming cost V 10 bases and J 4 bases; bases outside gene matches: 8. The CDR3 length is 13 residues. Germline CDR1 reads MNHEY; CDR2 reads SVGEGT. DNA of the CDR3: TGTGCCACGAAGCAGGGGGCGAGCACTGAAGCTTTCTTT. Its translation: CATKQGASTEAFF.